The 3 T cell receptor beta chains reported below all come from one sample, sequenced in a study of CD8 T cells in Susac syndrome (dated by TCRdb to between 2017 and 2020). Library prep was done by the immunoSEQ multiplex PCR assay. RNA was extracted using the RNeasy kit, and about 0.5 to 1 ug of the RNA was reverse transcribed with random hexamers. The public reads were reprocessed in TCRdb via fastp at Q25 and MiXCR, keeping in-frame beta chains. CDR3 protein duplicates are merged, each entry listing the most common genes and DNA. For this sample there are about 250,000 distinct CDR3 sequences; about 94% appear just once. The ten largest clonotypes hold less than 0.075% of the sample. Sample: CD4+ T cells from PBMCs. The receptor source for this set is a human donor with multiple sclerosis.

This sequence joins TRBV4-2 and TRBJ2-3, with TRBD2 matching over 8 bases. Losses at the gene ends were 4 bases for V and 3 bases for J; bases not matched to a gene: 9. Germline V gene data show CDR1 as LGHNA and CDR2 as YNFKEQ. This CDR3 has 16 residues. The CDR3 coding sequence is TGTGCCAGCAGCCGAAATAGCGGGGTTGGGACAGATACGCAGTATTTT. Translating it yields CASSRNSGVGTDTQYF.

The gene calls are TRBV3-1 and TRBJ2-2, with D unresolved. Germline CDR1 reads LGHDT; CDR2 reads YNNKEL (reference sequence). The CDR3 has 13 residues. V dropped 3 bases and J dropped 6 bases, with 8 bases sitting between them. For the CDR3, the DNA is TGTGCCAGCAGCCAGGGGTATTCCGGGGAGCTGTTTTTT. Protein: CASSQGYSGELFF.

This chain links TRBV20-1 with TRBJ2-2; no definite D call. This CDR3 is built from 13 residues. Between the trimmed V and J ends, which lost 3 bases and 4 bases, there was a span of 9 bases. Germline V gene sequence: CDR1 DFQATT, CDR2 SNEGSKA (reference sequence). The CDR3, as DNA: TGCAGTGCTAGGTGGCTCTCCACCGGGGAGCTGTTTTTT. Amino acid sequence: CSARWLSTGELFF.